This TCR beta chain was recorded in a study of CD4+ T cells in melanoma. This CDR3 spans 16 amino acids. Germline V lookup: CDR1 SGHRS, CDR2 YFSETQ. V shed 2 bases and J 5 bases; nucleotides not matched to a gene: 9. TCRdb keeps only in-frame clones here, not all; method: immunoSEQ multiplex PCR. The sample includes under 8,000 clones, around 70% of them seen just once. General observations from the study: Neoantigen-specific CD4+ T cells in melanoma reportedly had diverse differentiation states. CD8+ T cell, macrophage and B cell function reportedly correlated with neoantigen-specific CD4+ T cells.

Within the sample, this clone is large. The antigen is unknown. The sample was cells from a culture (not recorded whether cultured in vitro). This clonotype was sampled from a human donor with melanoma. The V call is TRBV5-1, the J call TRBJ2-3; 9 bases are a match to TRBD2. The CDR3 loop is CASSFDLAGTGDTQYF. The CDR3 DNA follows: TGCGCCAGCAGCTTTGACCTAGCGGGGACTGGAGATACGCAGTATTTT.